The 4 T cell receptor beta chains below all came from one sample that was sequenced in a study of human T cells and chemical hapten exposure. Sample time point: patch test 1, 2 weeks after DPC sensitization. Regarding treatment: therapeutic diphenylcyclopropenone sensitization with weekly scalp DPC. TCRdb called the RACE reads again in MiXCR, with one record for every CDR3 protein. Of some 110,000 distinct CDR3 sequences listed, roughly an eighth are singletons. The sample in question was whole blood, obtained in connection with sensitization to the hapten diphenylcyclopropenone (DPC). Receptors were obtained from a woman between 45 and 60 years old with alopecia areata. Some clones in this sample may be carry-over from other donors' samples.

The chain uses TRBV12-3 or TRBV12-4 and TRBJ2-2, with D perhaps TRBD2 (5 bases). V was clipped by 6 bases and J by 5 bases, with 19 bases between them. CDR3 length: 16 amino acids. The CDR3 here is CASRQTTAGITGELFF. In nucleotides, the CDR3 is TGTGCCAGCAGGCAAACCACCGCCGGGATTACCGGGGAGCTGTTTTTT.

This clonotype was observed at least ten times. The CDR3 region has the DNA TGCAGTGCTAGAGACCAGGGGGTTCTTCAGCCCCAGCATTTT. Translation: CSARDQGVLQPQHF. The genes are TRBV20-1 and TRBJ1-5; 7 bases agree with TRBD1. Per the germline V gene, CDR1 is DFQATT and CDR2 is SNEGSKA (reference sequence). Unmatched junction bases numbered 5, after V lost 0 bases and J lost 6 bases. This CDR3 contains 14 residues.

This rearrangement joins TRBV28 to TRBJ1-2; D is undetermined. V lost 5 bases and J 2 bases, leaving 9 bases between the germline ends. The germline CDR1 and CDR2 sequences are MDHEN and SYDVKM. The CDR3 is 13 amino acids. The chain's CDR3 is CASSLSRNYGYTF. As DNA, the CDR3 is TGTGCCAGCAGTCTTTCCAGAAACTATGGCTACACCTTC.

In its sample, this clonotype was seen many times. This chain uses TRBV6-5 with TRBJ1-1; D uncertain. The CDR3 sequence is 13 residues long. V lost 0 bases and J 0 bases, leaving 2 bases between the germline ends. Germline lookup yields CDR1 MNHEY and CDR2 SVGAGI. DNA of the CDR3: TGTGCCAGCAGTTACTCGATGAACACTGAAGCTTTCTTT. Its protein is CASSYSMNTEAFF.